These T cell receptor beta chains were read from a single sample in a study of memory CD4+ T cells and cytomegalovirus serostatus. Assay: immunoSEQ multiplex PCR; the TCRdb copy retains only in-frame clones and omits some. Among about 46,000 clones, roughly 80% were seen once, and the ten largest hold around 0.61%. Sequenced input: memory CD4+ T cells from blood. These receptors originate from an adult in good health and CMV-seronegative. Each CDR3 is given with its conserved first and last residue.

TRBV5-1,CASNLKVTDTQYF
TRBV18,CASSYGQVTDEQYF
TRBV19,CASSMGLGEQYF
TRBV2,CASSRFNEKLFF
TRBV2,CASSELLGVEQYF
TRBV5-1,CAGTGTSGSREQFF
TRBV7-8,CASSLSAGQGSYNSPLHF
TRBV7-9,CASSQGLADLKGYNEQFF
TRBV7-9,CASSVTGGDYGYTF
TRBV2,CASSKLAGGNNEQFF
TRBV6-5,CASRLRDRLGEQFF
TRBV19,CASRVKGDTGREQYF
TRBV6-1,CASSEHLTTNEKLFF
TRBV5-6,CASSLDRGTEAFF
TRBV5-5,CASSIDTGRGYTF
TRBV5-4,CASSSRVQGYYGYTF
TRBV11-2,CASRLYGASGANVLTF
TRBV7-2,CASSHGSNQPQHF
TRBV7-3,CASSQDRSYEQYF
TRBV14,CASSQDRGASSFPNYPTNEKLFF
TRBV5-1,CASRQDTHEQYF
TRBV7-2,CASSLVQENGYTF